Following are 11 T cell receptor beta chains from one sample sequenced in a study of cytomegalovirus exposure and HLA in healthy donors. The study ran its PCR with 60 Vbeta and 13 Jbeta primers. Some clones are missing from TCRdb's copy, which holds only in-frame ones; the method was immunoSEQ multiplex PCR. The sample includes about 150,000 clones, 73% of them seen just once. Sequencing was performed on PBMCs. The receptors originated from a woman younger than 30 in good health and CMV-seronegative.

This sequence joins TRBV5-1 and TRBJ1-3; 9 bases are shared with TRBD1. This CDR3 contains 18 residues. CDR1 is SGHRS, CDR2 YFSETQ, per germline. The V gene end was trimmed by 0 bases and the J gene end by 0 bases; junction bases not matched to a gene: 7. CDR3 in amino acids: CASSLAGTGSFSGNTIYF. In DNA, the CDR3 is TGCGCCAGCAGCTTGGCCGGGACAGGGTCGTTCTCTGGAAACACCATATATTTT.

This sequence joins TRBV19 and TRBJ1-5; 10 bases are shared with TRBD1. With V trimmed by 4 bases and J by 4 bases, 4 bases remained unmatched. This CDR3 spans 15 amino acids. Germline CDR1 and CDR2: LNHDA and SQIVND (reference sequence). CDR3 in DNA: TGTGCCAGTAGTAGGGACAGGGGACCGAATCAGCCCCAGCATTTT. Translation gives CASSRDRGPNQPQHF.

This clone was counted once. This chain joins TRBV7-9 and TRBJ1-2; 9 bases are shared with TRBD1. Per the germline V gene, CDR1 is SEHNR and CDR2 is FQNEAQ (reference sequence). With 1 base clipped from V and 7 bases from J, the junction kept 4 bases outside the gene matches. This CDR3 spans 14 amino acids. In DNA, the CDR3 is TGTGCCAGCAGCTTAGAGGGGACAGGGTTTGGCTACACCTTC. It translates to CASSLEGTGFGYTF. Using reference TRBV7-9 and TRBJ1-2 for the parts outside the CDR3, the full variable domain is DTGVSQNPRHKITKRGQNVTFRCDPISEHNRLYWYRQTLGQGPEFLTYFQNEAQLEKSRLLSDRFSAERPKGSFSTLEIQRTEQGDSAMYLCASSLEGTGFGYTFGSGTRLTVV.

The chain uses TRBV7-8 and TRBJ2-1, with TRBD2 matching over 12 bases. After removal of 5 bases from V and 9 bases from J, the junction contained 29 bases not matched to a gene. Germline V gene lookup returns CDR1 SGHVS and CDR2 FQNEAQ. There are 22 residues in the CDR3. CDR3 residues: CASSRTRPGQGALAGGRGEQFF. CDR3 DNA: TGTGCCAGCAGCCGAACCCGCCCGGGACAGGGAGCTCTAGCGGGAGGGAGGGGTGAGCAGTTCTTC.

The chain recombines TRBV7-6 with TRBJ2-1; 7 nucleotides line up with TRBD1. J lost 2 bases, V lost 2 bases, and 15 bases had no gene match. CDR3 length equals 19 residues. CDR1 is SGHVS, CDR2 FNYEAQ, per germline. The CDR3 nucleotides read TGTGCCAGCAGCTTAATCGGGGACAGTAGGGTGTCGGCCTACAATGAGCAGTTCTTC. As protein: CASSLIGDSRVSAYNEQFF.

The chain has TRBV7-2 and TRBJ1-2, with TRBD1 matching 11 bases. The CDR3 length is 15 residues. Trimming at V came to 5 bases and at J to 6 bases, leaving 8 bases not matched to a gene. The germline V gene encodes CDR1 SGHTA and CDR2 FQGNSA. For the CDR3, the DNA is TGTGCCAGCAGCGGACGGGACAGGGGGATGAATGGCTACACCTTC. This sequence encodes CASSGRDRGMNGYTF.

The CDR3 protein is CASSLSNRVATNEKLFF. CDR3 nucleotides: TGTGCCAGCAGTTTATCGAACAGGGTGGCAACTAATGAAAAACTGTTTTTT. J is TRBJ1-4 and V is TRBV27, with D tentatively TRBD1 (6 bases). The CDR3 sequence is 17 residues long. The germline V gene encodes CDR1 MNHEY and CDR2 SMNVEV (reference sequence). Deletions cut 0 bases from V and 0 bases from J, with 11 bases between.

The CDR3 DNA reads as TGTGCCAGCAGCTGGAGGAGTACGAACACTGAAGCTTTCTTT. Protein sequence: CASSWRSTNTEAFF. The V and J genes are TRBV5-6 and TRBJ1-1, with D uncertain. Germline V gene sequence: CDR1 SGHDT, CDR2 YYEEEE. This CDR3 is 14 amino acids long. The V end was cut by 3 bases, the J end by 1 base, with 10 bases between.

This sequence joins TRBV5-1 and TRBJ1-1, with 8 bases lining up with TRBD1. The V and J ends lost 5 bases and 5 bases, in that order; junction bases with no gene match: 5. The CDR3 totals 13 residues. The germline V gene has CDR1 SGHRS and CDR2 YFSETQ. CDR3 amino acids: CASRGQGGTEAFF. CDR3 DNA: TGCGCCAGCAGAGGACAGGGAGGGACTGAAGCTTTCTTT. The full variable domain, its missing parts supplied by reference TRBV5-1 and TRBJ1-1, is KAGVTQTPRYLIKTRGQQVTLSCSPISGHRSVSWYQQTPGQGLQFLFEYFSETQRNKGNFPGRFSGRQFSNSRSEMNVSTLELGDSALYLCASRGQGGTEAFFGQGTRLTVV.

A single count supports this clone. The rearrangement uses TRBV30 and TRBJ1-2; D unclear. Germline values: CDR1 GTSNPN, CDR2 SVGIG (reference sequence). This CDR3 is 15 amino acids long. V was shortened by 0 bases and J by 8 bases, with 19 bases between the two germline ends. Here the CDR3 DNA reads TGTGCCTGGAGTGTAGGTTTCCCCGACGAGGGCGGCTACACCTTC. Its protein is CAWSVGFPDEGGYTF.

The chain carries TRBV5-8 and TRBJ2-5; 8 bases line up with TRBD1. With V trimmed by 4 bases and J by 1 base, 3 bases remained unmatched. The CDR3 is 14 amino acids. Germline V gene sequence: CDR1 SGHTS, CDR2 YDEGEE. The CDR3 loop is CASSGGQGQETQYF. CDR3 bases: TGTGCCAGCAGCGGAGGACAGGGCCAAGAGACCCAGTACTTC. The complete variable domain, with remaining parts taken from reference TRBV5-8 and TRBJ2-5, reads EAGVTQSPTHLIKTRGQQATLRCSPISGHTSVYWYQQALGLGLQFLLWYDEGEERNRGNFPPRFSGRQFPNYSSELNVNALELEDSALYLCASSGGQGQETQYFGPGTRLLVL.